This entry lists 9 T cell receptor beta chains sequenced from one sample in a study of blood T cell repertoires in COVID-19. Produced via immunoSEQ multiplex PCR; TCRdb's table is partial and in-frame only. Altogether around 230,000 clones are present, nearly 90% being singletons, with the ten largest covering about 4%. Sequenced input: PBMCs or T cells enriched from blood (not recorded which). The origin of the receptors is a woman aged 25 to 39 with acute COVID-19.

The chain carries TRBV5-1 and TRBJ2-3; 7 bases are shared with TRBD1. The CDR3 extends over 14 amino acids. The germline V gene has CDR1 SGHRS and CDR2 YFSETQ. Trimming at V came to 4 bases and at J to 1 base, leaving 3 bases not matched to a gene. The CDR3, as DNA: TGCGCCAGCAGCATTACAGGGGGCACAGATACGCAGTATTTT. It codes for CASSITGGTDTQYF. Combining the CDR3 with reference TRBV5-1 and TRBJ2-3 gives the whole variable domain KAGVTQTPRYLIKTRGQQVTLSCSPISGHRSVSWYQQTPGQGLQFLFEYFSETQRNKGNFPGRFSGRQFSNSRSEMNVSTLELGDSALYLCASSITGGTDTQYFGPGTRLTVL.

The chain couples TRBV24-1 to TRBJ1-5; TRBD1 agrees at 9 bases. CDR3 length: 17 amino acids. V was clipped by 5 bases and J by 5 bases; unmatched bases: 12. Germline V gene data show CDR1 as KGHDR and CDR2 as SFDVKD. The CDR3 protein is CATSGAPGQGWDQPQHF. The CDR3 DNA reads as TGTGCCACCAGTGGCGCACCGGGACAGGGTTGGGATCAGCCCCAGCATTTT.

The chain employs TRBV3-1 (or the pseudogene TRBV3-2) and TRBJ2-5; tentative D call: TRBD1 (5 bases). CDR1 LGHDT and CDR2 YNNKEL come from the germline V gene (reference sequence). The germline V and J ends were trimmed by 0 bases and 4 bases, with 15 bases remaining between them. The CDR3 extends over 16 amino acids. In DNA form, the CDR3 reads TGTGCCAGCAGCCAAGATTCCGTGGACACGGGAGAGACCCAGTACTTC. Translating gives CASSQDSVDTGETQYF.

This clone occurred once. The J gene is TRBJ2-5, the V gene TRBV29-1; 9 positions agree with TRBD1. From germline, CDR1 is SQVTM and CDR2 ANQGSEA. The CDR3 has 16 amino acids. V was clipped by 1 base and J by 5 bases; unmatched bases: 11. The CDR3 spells CSVEGSGTGHWETQYF. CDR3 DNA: TGCAGCGTTGAAGGCTCCGGGACAGGGCACTGGGAGACCCAGTACTTC.

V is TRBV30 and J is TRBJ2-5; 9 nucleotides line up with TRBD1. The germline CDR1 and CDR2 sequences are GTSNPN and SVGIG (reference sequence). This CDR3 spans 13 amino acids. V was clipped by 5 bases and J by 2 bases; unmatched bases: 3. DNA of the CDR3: TGTGCCTGGGCGACAGGGGGTCAAGAGACCCAGTACTTC. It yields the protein CAWATGGQETQYF.

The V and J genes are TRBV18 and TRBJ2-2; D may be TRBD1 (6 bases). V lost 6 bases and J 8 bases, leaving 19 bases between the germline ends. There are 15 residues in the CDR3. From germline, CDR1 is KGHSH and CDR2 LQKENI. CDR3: CASSPVGAALGELFF. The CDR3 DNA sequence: TGTGCCAGCTCCCCCGTGGGGGCCGCCTTAGGGGAGCTGTTTTTT.

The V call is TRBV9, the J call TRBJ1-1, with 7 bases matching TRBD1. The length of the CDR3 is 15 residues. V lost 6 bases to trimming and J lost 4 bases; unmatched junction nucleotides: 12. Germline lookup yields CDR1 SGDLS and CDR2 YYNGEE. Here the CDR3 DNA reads TGTGCCAGCACCCTGTTACAGGGGTTGGGCACTGAAGCTTTCTTT. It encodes CASTLLQGLGTEAFF.

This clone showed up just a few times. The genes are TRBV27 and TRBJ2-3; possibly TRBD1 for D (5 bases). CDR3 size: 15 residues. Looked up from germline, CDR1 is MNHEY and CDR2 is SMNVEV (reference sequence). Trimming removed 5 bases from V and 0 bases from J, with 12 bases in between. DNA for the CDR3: TGTGCCAGCAGTCCTTGGGGCGGTAGCACAGATACGCAGTATTTT. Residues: CASSPWGGSTDTQYF.

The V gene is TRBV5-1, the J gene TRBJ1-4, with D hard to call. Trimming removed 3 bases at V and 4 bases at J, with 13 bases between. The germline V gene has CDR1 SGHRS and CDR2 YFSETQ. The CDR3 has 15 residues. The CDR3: CASSYEGSINEKLFF. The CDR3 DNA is TGCGCCAGCAGCTACGAGGGCAGCATTAATGAAAAACTGTTTTTT.